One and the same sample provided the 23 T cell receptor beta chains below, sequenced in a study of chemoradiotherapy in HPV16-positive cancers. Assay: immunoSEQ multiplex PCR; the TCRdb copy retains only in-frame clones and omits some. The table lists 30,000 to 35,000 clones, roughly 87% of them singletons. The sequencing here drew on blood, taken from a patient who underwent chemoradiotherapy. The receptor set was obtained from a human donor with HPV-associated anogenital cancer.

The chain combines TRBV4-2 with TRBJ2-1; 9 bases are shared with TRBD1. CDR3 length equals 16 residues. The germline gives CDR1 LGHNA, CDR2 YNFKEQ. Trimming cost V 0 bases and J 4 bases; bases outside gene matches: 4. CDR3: CASSQEYGQGYNEQFF. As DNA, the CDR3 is TGTGCCAGCAGCCAAGAATATGGACAGGGGTACAATGAGCAGTTCTTC.

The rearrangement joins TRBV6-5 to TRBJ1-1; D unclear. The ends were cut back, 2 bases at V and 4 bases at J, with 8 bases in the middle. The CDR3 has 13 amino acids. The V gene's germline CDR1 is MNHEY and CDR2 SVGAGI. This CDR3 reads CASSYKGFTEAFF. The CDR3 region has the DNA TGTGCCAGCAGTTACAAGGGCTTCACTGAAGCTTTCTTT.

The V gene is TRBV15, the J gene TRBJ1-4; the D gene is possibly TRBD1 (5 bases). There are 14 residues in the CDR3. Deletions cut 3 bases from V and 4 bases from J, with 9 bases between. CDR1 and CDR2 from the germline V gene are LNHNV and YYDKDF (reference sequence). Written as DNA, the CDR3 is TGTGCCACCAGCAGGGGGGGTGTTAATGAAAAACTGTTTTTT. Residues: CATSRGGVNEKLFF.

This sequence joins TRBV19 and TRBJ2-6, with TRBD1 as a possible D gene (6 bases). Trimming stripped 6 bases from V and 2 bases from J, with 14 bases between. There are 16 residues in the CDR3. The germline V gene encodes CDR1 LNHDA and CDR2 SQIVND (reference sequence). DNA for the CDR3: TGTGCCAGTAGAAAACAGGGTAATCCTGGGGCCAACGTCCTGACTTTC. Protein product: CASRKQGNPGANVLTF.

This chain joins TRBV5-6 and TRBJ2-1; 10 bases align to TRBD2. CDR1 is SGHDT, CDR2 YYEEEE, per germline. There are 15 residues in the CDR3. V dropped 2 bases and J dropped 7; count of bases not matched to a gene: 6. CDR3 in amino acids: CASSFLAGARNEQFF. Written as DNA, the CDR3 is TGTGCCAGCAGCTTTCTAGCGGGAGCTAGAAATGAGCAGTTCTTC.

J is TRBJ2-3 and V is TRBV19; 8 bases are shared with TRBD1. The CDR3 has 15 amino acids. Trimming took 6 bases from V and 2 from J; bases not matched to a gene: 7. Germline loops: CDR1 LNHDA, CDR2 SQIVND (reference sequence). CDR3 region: CASRAGQGYTDTQYF. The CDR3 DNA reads TGTGCCAGTAGAGCCGGACAGGGATACACAGATACGCAGTATTTT.

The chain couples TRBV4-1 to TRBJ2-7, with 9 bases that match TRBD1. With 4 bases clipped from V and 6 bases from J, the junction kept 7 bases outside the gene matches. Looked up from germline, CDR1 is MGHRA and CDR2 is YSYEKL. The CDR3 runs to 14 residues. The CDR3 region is CASSPPGTGIEQYF. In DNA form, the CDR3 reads TGCGCCAGCAGCCCCCCCGGGACAGGGATCGAGCAGTACTTC.

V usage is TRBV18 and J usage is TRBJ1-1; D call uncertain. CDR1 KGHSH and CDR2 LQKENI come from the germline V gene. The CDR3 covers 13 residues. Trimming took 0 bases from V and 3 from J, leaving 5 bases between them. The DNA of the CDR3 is TGTGCCAGCTCACCACCGTCATACACTGAAGCTTTCTTT. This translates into CASSPPSYTEAFF.

CDR3 loop: CASSIVLSGGKGYTF. CDR3 nucleotides: TGTGCCAGTAGTATAGTTCTTTCCGGAGGGAAAGGCTACACCTTC. The V and J genes are TRBV19 and TRBJ1-2; D remains unclear. V gave up 1 base and J gave up 8 bases, with 17 bases separating them. Germline V gene data show CDR1 as LNHDA and CDR2 as SQIVND (reference sequence). The CDR3 sequence is 15 residues long.

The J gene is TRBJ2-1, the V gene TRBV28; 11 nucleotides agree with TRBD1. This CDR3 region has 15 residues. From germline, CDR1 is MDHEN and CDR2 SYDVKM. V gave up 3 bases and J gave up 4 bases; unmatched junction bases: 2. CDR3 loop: CASSFGTGGYNEQFF. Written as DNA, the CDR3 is TGTGCCAGCAGTTTTGGGACAGGGGGTTACAATGAGCAGTTCTTC. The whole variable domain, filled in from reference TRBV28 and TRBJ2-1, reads DVKVTQSSRYLVKRTGEKVFLECVQDMDHENMFWYRQDPGLGLRLIYFSYDVKMKEKGDIPEGYSVSREKKERFSLILESASTNQTSMYLCASSFGTGGYNEQFFGPGTRLTVL.

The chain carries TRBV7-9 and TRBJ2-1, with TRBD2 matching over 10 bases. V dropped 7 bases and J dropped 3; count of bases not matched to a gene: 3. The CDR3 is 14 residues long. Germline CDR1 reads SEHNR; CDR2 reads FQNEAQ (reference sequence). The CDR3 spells CASKREGSYNEQFF. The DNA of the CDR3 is TGTGCCAGCAAGCGGGAGGGAAGCTACAATGAGCAGTTCTTC.

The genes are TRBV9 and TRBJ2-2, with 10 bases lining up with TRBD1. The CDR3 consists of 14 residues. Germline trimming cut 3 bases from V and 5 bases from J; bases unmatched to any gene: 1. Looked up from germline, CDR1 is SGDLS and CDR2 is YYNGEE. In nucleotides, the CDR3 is TGTGCCAGCAGCGGACAGGGGGCAACCGGGGAGCTGTTTTTT. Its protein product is CASSGQGATGELFF. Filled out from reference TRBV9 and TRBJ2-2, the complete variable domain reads DSGVTQTPKHLITATGQRVTLRCSPRSGDLSVYWYQQSLDQGLQFLIQYYNGEERAKGNILERFSAQQFPDLHSELNLSSLELGDSALYFCASSGQGATGELFFGEGSRLTVL.

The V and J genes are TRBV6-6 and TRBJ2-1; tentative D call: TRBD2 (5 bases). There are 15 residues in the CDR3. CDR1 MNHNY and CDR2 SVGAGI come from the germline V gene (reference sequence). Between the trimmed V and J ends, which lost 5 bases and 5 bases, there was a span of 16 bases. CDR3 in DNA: TGTGCCAGCAGTCTGGACTTTCGCATTAACAATGAGCAGTTCTTC. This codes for CASSLDFRINNEQFF.

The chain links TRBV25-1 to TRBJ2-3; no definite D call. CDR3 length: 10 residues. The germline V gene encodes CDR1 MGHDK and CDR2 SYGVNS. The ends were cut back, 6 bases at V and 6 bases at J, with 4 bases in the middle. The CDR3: CASSDDTQYF. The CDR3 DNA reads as TGTGCCAGCAGCGATGATACGCAGTATTTT.

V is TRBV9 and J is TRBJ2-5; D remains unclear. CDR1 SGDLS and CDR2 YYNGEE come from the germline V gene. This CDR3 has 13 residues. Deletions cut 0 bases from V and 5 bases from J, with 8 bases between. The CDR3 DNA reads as TGTGCCAGCAGCGTAGAGGGTCGGGAGACCCAGTACTTC. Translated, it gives CASSVEGRETQYF.

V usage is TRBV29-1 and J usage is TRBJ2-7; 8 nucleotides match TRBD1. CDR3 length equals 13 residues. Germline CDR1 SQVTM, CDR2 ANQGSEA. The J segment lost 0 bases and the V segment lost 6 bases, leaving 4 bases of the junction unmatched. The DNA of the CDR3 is TGCAGCGTCACCGGGACAGGCTCCTACGAGCAGTACTTC. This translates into CSVTGTGSYEQYF.

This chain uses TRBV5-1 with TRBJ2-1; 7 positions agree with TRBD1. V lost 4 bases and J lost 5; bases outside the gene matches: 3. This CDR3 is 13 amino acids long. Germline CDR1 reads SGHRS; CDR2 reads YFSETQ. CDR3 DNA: TGCGCCAGCAGCCGGGACAGCAACAATGAGCAGTTCTTC. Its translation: CASSRDSNNEQFF.

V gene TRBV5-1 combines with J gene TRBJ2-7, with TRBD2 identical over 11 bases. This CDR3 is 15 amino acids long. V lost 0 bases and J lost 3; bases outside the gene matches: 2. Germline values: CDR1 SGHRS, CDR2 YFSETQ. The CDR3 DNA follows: TGCGCCAGCAGCTTGGGAGGACTAGCGGGCTACGAGCAGTACTTC. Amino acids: CASSLGGLAGYEQYF.

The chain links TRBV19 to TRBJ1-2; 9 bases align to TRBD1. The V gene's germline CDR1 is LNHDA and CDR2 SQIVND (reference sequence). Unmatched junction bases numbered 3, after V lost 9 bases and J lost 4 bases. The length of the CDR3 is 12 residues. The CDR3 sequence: CASGTGFYGYTF. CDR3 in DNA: TGTGCCAGCGGGACAGGGTTCTATGGCTACACCTTC.

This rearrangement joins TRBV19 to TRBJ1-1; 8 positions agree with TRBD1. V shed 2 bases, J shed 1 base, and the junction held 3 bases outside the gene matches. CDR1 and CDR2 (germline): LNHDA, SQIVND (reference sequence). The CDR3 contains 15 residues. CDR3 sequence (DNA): TGTGCCAGTAGTATATCGACAGGGGAGAACACTGAAGCTTTCTTT. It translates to CASSISTGENTEAFF.

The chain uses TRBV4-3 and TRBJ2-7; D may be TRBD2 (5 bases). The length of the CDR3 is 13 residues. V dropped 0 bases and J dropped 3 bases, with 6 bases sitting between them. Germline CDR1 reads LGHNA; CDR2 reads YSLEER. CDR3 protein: CASSQDRDYEQYF. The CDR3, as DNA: TGCGCCAGCAGCCAAGACCGGGACTACGAGCAGTACTTC.

The chain's CDR3 is CASRPTGGDGYTF. CDR3 in DNA: TGTGCCAGCCGCCCGACAGGGGGCGATGGCTACACCTTC. The V call is TRBV7-9, the J call TRBJ1-2; 10 bases are a match to TRBD1. J was trimmed by 6 bases and V by 8 bases; bases with no gene match: 6. There are 13 residues in the CDR3. Germline CDR1 and CDR2: SEHNR and FQNEAQ (reference sequence).

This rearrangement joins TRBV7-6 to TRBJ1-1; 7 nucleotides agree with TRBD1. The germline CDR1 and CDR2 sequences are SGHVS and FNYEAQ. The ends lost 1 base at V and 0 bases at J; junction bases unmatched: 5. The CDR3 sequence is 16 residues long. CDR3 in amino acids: CASSLERGPVNTEAFF. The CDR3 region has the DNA TGTGCCAGCAGCTTAGAAAGGGGGCCAGTGAACACTGAAGCTTTCTTT.